Below, one TCR beta chain is given with its context. Its antigen is not identified. The data are from a study of cytotoxic CD8 clonotypes in ibrutinib-treated CLL. Overall study context: Among responders, about 24 were partial and 2 complete; after median roughly 70 months, roughly 14 stayed remitted and some twelve progressed.

The CDR3 contains 15 residues. V was pared by 4 bases and J by 0 bases, with 2 bases of the junction left unmatched. Germline loops: CDR1 MDHEN, CDR2 SYDVKM. Study-wide findings and caveats: Having risen at ibrutinib response, clonality had fallen back toward baseline by progression. Baseline values of clonality outstripped age-matched healthy donors and followed circulating CD8+ T-cell counts. Contraction or stability on treatment characterized the public clonotypes, which were uncommon.

Data came from immunoSEQ multiplex PCR; TCRdb stores just in-frame clones and leaves some out. The data hold 200,000 to 250,000 clones, with 79% observed a single time. The J gene is TRBJ2-7, the V gene TRBV28; 11 bases are a match to TRBD2. The input for sequencing was PBMCs, taken after 12 months of ibrutinib treatment. This receptor was identified in a human donor with chronic lymphocytic leukemia. CDR3 amino acids: CASSSTSGSSYEQYF. In DNA, the CDR3 is TGTGCCAGCAGTTCAACTAGCGGGAGCTCCTACGAGCAGTACTTC.